These 9 T cell receptor beta chains share one sample of origin, sequenced in a study of cytomegalovirus exposure and HLA in healthy donors. The PCR contained 60 Vbeta and 13 Jbeta primers. Assay used: immunoSEQ multiplex PCR; TCRdb lists only in-frame clones, some missing. The data contain around 200,000 clones, approximately 70% of them seen just once; the ten biggest clones take up less than 3%. The sample consisted of PBMCs. All receptors derive from a man aged 40-49 years in good health and CMV-seropositive.

This clone has just a few counts. This chain links TRBV11-2 with TRBJ2-1; the match to TRBD2 covers 7 bases. With V trimmed by 3 bases and J by 8 bases, 1 base remained unmatched. CDR1 is SGHAT and CDR2 is FQNNGV in the germline V gene. The CDR3 is 12 residues long. The CDR3 reads CASSFGRDEQFF. The CDR3 DNA reads as TGTGCCAGCAGCTTTGGGAGGGATGAGCAGTTCTTC.

The chain couples TRBV19 to TRBJ1-3; weak D call: TRBD1 (5 bases). The CDR3 totals 16 residues. V lost 5 bases and J 7 bases, leaving 21 bases between the germline ends. Germline V gene lookup returns CDR1 LNHDA and CDR2 SQIVND (reference sequence). This CDR3 reads CASSPARDGDGNTIYF. The CDR3 coding sequence is TGTGCCAGTAGTCCGGCGCGGGACGGGGATGGGAACACCATATATTTT.

This chain links TRBV15 with TRBJ2-2; D ambiguous. Germline CDR1 reads LNHNV; CDR2 reads YYDKDF (reference sequence). CDR3 length: 13 residues. Deletions cut 0 bases from V and 6 bases from J, with 5 bases between. CDR3 region: CATSRDNAGELFF. CDR3 DNA sequence: TGTGCCACCAGCAGAGATAATGCCGGGGAGCTGTTTTTT.

The rearrangement joins TRBV29-1 to TRBJ2-7, with 8 bases identical to TRBD1. Trimming took 6 bases from V and 6 from J; bases not matched to a gene: 4. The germline V gene has CDR1 SQVTM and CDR2 ANQGSEA. The CDR3 is 11 residues long. The CDR3 protein is CSVRTGFEQYF. CDR3 DNA: TGCAGCGTCCGGACAGGGTTCGAGCAGTACTTC.

V is TRBV19 and J is TRBJ1-3, with D possibly being TRBD1 (6 bases). CDR1 and CDR2 from the germline V gene are LNHDA and SQIVND (reference sequence). The germline V and J ends were trimmed by 8 bases and 2 bases, with 16 bases remaining between them. The length of the CDR3 is 15 residues. CDR3: CASRGEQGTGNTIYF. The DNA of the CDR3 is TGTGCCAGTCGGGGTGAACAGGGTACTGGAAACACCATATATTTT.

The V and J genes are TRBV27 and TRBJ2-7, with D possibly matching TRBD1 (5 bases). Between the trimmed V and J ends, which lost 3 bases and 6 bases, there was a span of 18 bases. CDR1 is MNHEY, CDR2 SMNVEV, per germline (reference sequence). The CDR3 covers 15 residues. DNA of the CDR3: TGTGCCAGCAGTTTTGCTAGAGACAGTGCAAGCGAGCAGTACTTC. Its protein product is CASSFARDSASEQYF.

This rearrangement joins TRBV7-9 to TRBJ1-1; 7 bases fit TRBD1. In germline, CDR1 is SEHNR, CDR2 FQNEAQ (reference sequence). J gave up 7 bases and V 4 bases, and 6 bases lay outside the gene matches. This CDR3 contains 13 residues. CDR3 protein: CASSSTGAGEAFF. The CDR3 region has the DNA TGTGCCAGCAGCTCCACAGGGGCGGGTGAAGCTTTCTTT.

Of note for this clone: An end of the junction does not agree with germline; a read error may underlie this. This sequence joins TRBV28 and TRBJ2-7, with TRBD2 matching over 9 bases. Germline CDR1 and CDR2: MDHEN and SYDVKM. The CDR3 extends over 13 amino acids. This CDR3 reads CASSLYQRGASLF. The CDR3 coding sequence is TGTGCCAGCAGTTTATATCAGCGGGGGGCCTCGTTGTTC.

J is TRBJ2-1 and V is TRBV18; 7 bases align to TRBD2. The CDR3 covers 15 residues. Trimming took 3 bases from V and 6 from J; bases not matched to a gene: 8. In germline, CDR1 is KGHSH, CDR2 LQKENI. This CDR3 reads CASSPRASGLNEQFF. CDR3 nucleotides: TGTGCCAGCTCACCTCGGGCTAGCGGCCTCAATGAGCAGTTCTTC.